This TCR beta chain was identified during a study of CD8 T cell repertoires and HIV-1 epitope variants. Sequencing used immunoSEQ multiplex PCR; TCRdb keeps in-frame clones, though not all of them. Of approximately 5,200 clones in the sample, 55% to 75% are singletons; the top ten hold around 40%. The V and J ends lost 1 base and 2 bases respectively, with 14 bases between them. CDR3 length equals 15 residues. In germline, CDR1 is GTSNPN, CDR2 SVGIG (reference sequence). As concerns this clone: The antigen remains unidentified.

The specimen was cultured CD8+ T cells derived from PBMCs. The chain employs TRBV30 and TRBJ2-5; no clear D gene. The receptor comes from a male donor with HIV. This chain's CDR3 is CAWSEEVEWQETQYF. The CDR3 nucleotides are TGTGCCTGGAGTGAAGAGGTCGAATGGCAAGAGACCCAGTACTTC.